These 18 T cell receptor beta chains originate from one sample sequenced in a study of T cell changes during pregnancy in multiple sclerosis. Assay: immunoSEQ multiplex PCR; the TCRdb copy retains only in-frame clones and omits some. Of over 90,000 clones in the sample, 92% are singletons; the top ten hold 0.9% to 0.95%. Sequenced here: peripheral blood, sampled after pregnancy. The source of these receptors is a female donor with multiple sclerosis, enrolled in a pregnancy study.

The rearrangement uses TRBV6-6 and TRBJ2-7, with D perhaps matching TRBD1 (6 bases). Per the germline V gene, CDR1 is MNHNY and CDR2 is SVGAGI (reference sequence). V lost 6 bases to trimming and J lost 2 bases, with 17 bases between them. This CDR3 has 15 residues. CDR3 loop: CASSSPEGGAYEQYF. In nucleotides, the CDR3 is TGTGCCAGCAGCAGCCCCGAAGGGGGAGCCTACGAGCAGTACTTC.

This clone appeared a single time. The rearrangement uses TRBV11-2 and TRBJ2-1, with a weak D call TRBD2 (6 bases). Germline CDR1 SGHAT, CDR2 FQNNGV. This CDR3 comprises 17 residues. The V and J ends lost 5 bases and 0 bases respectively, with 17 bases between them. The CDR3 DNA reads TGTGCCAGCAGCCCTTTTCTCCGGGGGAGCTCCTACAATGAGCAGTTCTTC. This codes for CASSPFLRGSSYNEQFF. Drawing the rest from reference TRBV11-2 and TRBJ2-1, the complete variable domain is EAGVAQSPRYKIIEKRQSVAFWCNPISGHATLYWYQQILGQGPKLLIQFQNNGVVDDSQLPKDRFSAERLKGVDSTLKIQPAKLEDSAVYLCASSPFLRGSSYNEQFFGPGTRLTVL.

This clone has a single count. CDR3 amino acids: CASSLDRVNTEAFF. In DNA, the CDR3 is TGTGCCAGCAGCTTGGACAGGGTGAACACTGAAGCTTTCTTT. V is TRBV5-4 and J is TRBJ1-1, with D perhaps TRBD1 (6 bases). Germline loops: CDR1 SGHNT, CDR2 YYREEE (reference sequence). The CDR3 spans 14 residues. Trimming took off 0 bases at V and 0 bases at J, with 6 bases between the two ends.

This rearrangement joins TRBV5-4 to TRBJ2-1; D might be TRBD2 (6 bases). In germline, CDR1 is SGHNT, CDR2 YYREEE (reference sequence). The V gene lost 2 bases and the J gene lost 7 bases, with 13 bases spanning the gap. The CDR3 spans 14 residues. The CDR3 DNA is TGTGCCAGCAGCTTACAGCTAGCGAGGAATGAGCAGTTCTTC. Residues: CASSLQLARNEQFF.

The J gene is TRBJ2-2, the V gene TRBV28; D is undetermined. The CDR3 totals 13 residues. Germline V gene lookup returns CDR1 MDHEN and CDR2 SYDVKM. The ends were cut back, 2 bases at V and 7 bases at J, with 8 bases in the middle. The CDR3: CASSLNGVGELFF. As DNA, the CDR3 is TGTGCCAGCAGTTTAAACGGAGTCGGGGAGCTGTTTTTT.

This sequence joins TRBV6-5 and TRBJ2-2, with 9 bases aligning to TRBD1. V shed 1 base, J shed 5 bases, and the junction held 5 bases outside the gene matches. The CDR3 is 16 amino acids. Per the germline V gene, CDR1 is MNHEY and CDR2 is SVGAGI. CDR3 amino acids: CASSYFRGQGTGELFF. The CDR3 DNA sequence: TGTGCCAGCAGTTACTTTCGGGGACAGGGAACCGGGGAGCTGTTTTTT.

J is TRBJ1-1 and V is TRBV5-1; 7 nucleotides line up with TRBD1. The CDR3 runs 14 residues. V was pared by 3 bases and J by 2 bases, with 4 bases of the junction left unmatched. Germline V gene data show CDR1 as SGHRS and CDR2 as YFSETQ. The CDR3 DNA follows: TGCGCCAGCAGCTCTTCAGGGGGAAACACTGAAGCTTTCTTT. It translates to CASSSSGGNTEAFF.

The J gene is TRBJ2-7, the V gene TRBV10-3; 9 positions match TRBD1. The CDR3 totals 16 residues. Trimming cost V 7 bases and J 6 bases; bases outside gene matches: 16. CDR1 and CDR2 (germline): ENHRY, SYGVKD. The CDR3 loop is CAITTPEGTGSTEQYF. The DNA of the CDR3 is TGTGCCATCACCACCCCGGAGGGGACAGGGAGCACCGAGCAGTACTTC.

The chain joins TRBV28 to TRBJ2-7; D is possibly TRBD2 (5 bases). V lost 6 bases and J lost 2, with 14 bases in between. The CDR3 has 14 residues. CDR1 is MDHEN and CDR2 is SYDVKM in the germline V gene. CDR3 DNA sequence: TGTGCCAGCAGCCTCTCTCGAGGGACCTACGAGCAGTACTTC. Translating it yields CASSLSRGTYEQYF.

The chain links TRBV9 to TRBJ1-5; no definite D call. With 0 bases removed from V and 9 bases from J, the gap between germline ends came to 13 bases. The CDR3 totals 14 residues. Per the germline V gene, CDR1 is SGDLS and CDR2 is YYNGEE. This CDR3 reads CASSVGTGFTPQHF. The CDR3 DNA is TGTGCCAGCAGCGTAGGGACGGGATTTACGCCCCAGCATTTT. The full variable domain, its missing parts supplied by reference TRBV9 and TRBJ1-5, is DSGVTQTPKHLITATGQRVTLRCSPRSGDLSVYWYQQSLDQGLQFLIQYYNGEERAKGNILERFSAQQFPDLHSELNLSSLELGDSALYFCASSVGTGFTPQHFGDGTRLSIL.

The rearrangement uses TRBV11-3 and TRBJ2-1; 10 nucleotides line up with TRBD1. V shed 5 bases and J 7 bases; nucleotides not matched to a gene: 5. Germline V gene lookup returns CDR1 SGHNT and CDR2 YENEEA. The CDR3 runs to 14 residues. CDR3 DNA: TGTGCCAGCAGCGGGACAGGGGAATTGAATGAGCAGTTCTTC. Translated: CASSGTGELNEQFF. Combining the CDR3 with reference TRBV11-3 and TRBJ2-1 gives the whole variable domain EAGVVQSPRYKIIEKKQPVAFWCNPISGHNTLYWYLQNLGQGPELLIRYENEEAVDDSQLPKDRFSAERLKGVDSTLKIQPAELGDSAVYLCASSGTGELNEQFFGPGTRLTVL.

The chain carries TRBV5-1 and TRBJ2-7, with 7 bases identical to TRBD2. Germline CDR1 SGHRS, CDR2 YFSETQ. V was pared by 0 bases and J by 3 bases, with 0 bases of the junction left unmatched. This CDR3 region has 13 residues. CDR3 residues: CASSLGGGYEQYF. The CDR3, as DNA: TGCGCCAGCAGCTTGGGGGGGGGCTACGAGCAGTACTTC.

This rearrangement joins TRBV6-1 to TRBJ1-2; 7 positions match TRBD1. Germline CDR1 is MNHNS and CDR2 is SASEGT. J gave up 2 bases and V 9 bases, and 6 bases lay outside the gene matches. CDR3 length equals 13 residues. The CDR3 sequence: CASKPGQNYGYTF. The DNA for the CDR3 is TGTGCCAGTAAACCGGGACAGAACTATGGCTACACCTTC.

The chain employs TRBV10-3 and TRBJ1-2; 8 bases map to TRBD1. CDR3 length equals 14 residues. The V gene end was trimmed by 5 bases and the J gene end by 2 bases; junction bases not matched to a gene: 4. Germline CDR1 and CDR2: ENHRY and SYGVKD. The CDR3 region has the DNA TGTGCCATCAGTCCAGGGGGCGCGAACTATGGCTACACCTTC. It codes for CAISPGGANYGYTF.

The J gene is TRBJ2-1, the V gene TRBV20-1; 7 nucleotides agree with TRBD2. Germline V gene lookup returns CDR1 DFQATT and CDR2 SNEGSKA (reference sequence). Unmatched junction bases numbered 3, after V lost 3 bases and J lost 10 bases. The CDR3 spans 11 residues. CDR3 in amino acids: CSASEAGEQFF. The CDR3 coding sequence is TGCAGTGCTAGTGAAGCGGGGGAGCAGTTCTTC.

This clone has only one observation. This rearrangement joins TRBV27 to TRBJ2-7, with 11 bases identical to TRBD1. Germline CDR1 MNHEY, CDR2 SMNVEV (reference sequence). This CDR3 has 14 residues. V shed 5 bases, J shed 3 bases, and the junction held 3 bases outside the gene matches. For the CDR3, the DNA is TGTGCCAGCAGTGGGACAGGGGGTCGCTACGAGCAGTACTTC. Protein product: CASSGTGGRYEQYF.

The V call is TRBV4-3, the J call TRBJ1-6; no definite D call. With 0 bases removed from V and 8 bases from J, the gap between germline ends came to 8 bases. The CDR3 contains 14 residues. From germline, CDR1 is LGHNA and CDR2 YSLEER. The CDR3 DNA follows: TGCGCCAGCAGCCAAGATAGGGAGTATTCACCCCTCCACTTT. Translation: CASSQDREYSPLHF.

V and J are TRBV7-2 and TRBJ2-1, with 10 bases lining up with TRBD1. After removal of 2 bases from V and 8 bases from J, the junction contained 6 bases not matched to a gene. CDR1 and CDR2 (germline): SGHTA, FQGNSA. The CDR3 totals 15 residues. This CDR3 is CASSLRGQGSYEQFF. CDR3 in DNA: TGTGCCAGCAGCTTAAGGGGACAGGGGTCGTATGAGCAGTTCTTC. Looking up the rest from reference TRBV7-2 and TRBJ2-1 gives the full variable domain: GAGVSQSPSNKVTEKGKDVELRCDPISGHTALYWYRQSLGQGLEFLIYFQGNSAPDKSGLPSDRFSAERTGGSVSTLTIQRTQQEDSAVYLCASSLRGQGSYEQFFGPGTRLTVL.